This T cell receptor (beta chain) was retrieved from a study of shared clonotypes between healthy human individuals. CDR3 length: 15 residues. After removal of 10 bases from V and 9 bases from J, the junction contained 15 bases not matched to a gene. CDR1 is MDHEN, CDR2 SYDVKM, per germline. Findings of the study overall: Sequencing depth was a factor that was expected to affect clonotype sharing among donors.

Concerning this clone itself: Its antigen is currently unknown.

Sorted-subset replicate PCRs used approximately 180 ng of genomic DNA. This amount corresponded to tens of thousands of T cell genomes. Measured with immunoSEQ multiplex PCR; TCRdb has only the in-frame clones, and not every one. Of 2,500,000 or so clones in the sample, 80% to 95% are singletons; the top ten hold about 0.34%. This sequence joins TRBV28 and TRBJ2-1; 10 nucleotides line up with TRBD1. The receptor comes from a man between 18 and 35 years old in good health. Some clones in this sample may be carry-over from other donors' samples. The sample consisted of naive CD4+ T cells from PBMCs. Subset reported: CD45RA+ positively selected. The CDR3 nucleotides read TGTGCCACCCACCCCCGGGACAGGGGTTTTGGTGAGCAGTTCTTC. Its translation: CATHPRDRGFGEQFF.